The clone carrying this TCR beta chain was observed many times. The sample originates from a study of T-cell reconstitution after alpha-beta-depleted transplantation in children. Unique molecular identifiers were incorporated during preparation of the TCRbeta library. TCRdb redid the calling of the PCR reads with MiXCR, one entry per CDR3 protein. The sample consists of some 200,000 distinct CDR3 sequences, approximately 9.8% of them appearing once. The material was PBMCs from the stem cell graft donor, obtained from the stem cell graft. The TCR sequence derives from a human donor who donated a stem cell graft to a child with SCID.

CDR3 sequence: CASSLAPPDSSGNTIYF. The CDR3 DNA follows: TGTGCCAGCAGCTTAGCCCCCCCGGACAGCTCTGGAAACACCATATATTTT. The V and J genes are TRBV7-2 and TRBJ1-3, with a tentative D call TRBD1 (6 bases). The V end lost 0 bases, the J end lost 0 bases, and 12 bases lay between the germline ends. Germline values: CDR1 SGHTA, CDR2 FQGNSA. This CDR3 has 17 residues.